What follows describes a single T cell receptor (beta chain). Its antigen is still unknown. This sample is drawn from a study of radiation and T cells in renal cell carcinoma. Overall study: Nephrectomy followed 15 Gy stereotactic body radiation by 4 weeks.

Time point: baseline pretreatment blood. Treatment here: 15 Gy SBRT to primary tumor, nephrectomy 4 weeks later. Radiation-treated patients gave blood at baseline, week 2 and week 4. Clones were read by immunoSEQ multiplex PCR, and TCRdb kept only the in-frame ones, dropping some. The sample has approximately 120,000 clones; about four fifths are singletons. V lost 6 bases, J lost 4 bases, and 15 bases lay in between. CDR1 and CDR2 (germline): SNHLY, FYNNEI. The CDR3 runs 14 residues. The study, taken as a whole, reports: Top tumor clonotypes rose in blood 2 weeks post-radiation, then contracted. Without pretreatment biopsies, baseline tumor clonotype presence was undetermined.

The rearrangement joins TRBV2 to TRBJ1-2; no firm D call. The specimen comprised blood, sampled from a patient whose treatment included radiotherapy and nephrectomy. This clonotype was obtained from a woman in her sixties or seventies with renal cell carcinoma. The CDR3 DNA reads as TGTGCCAGCAGATCAACAAGTGGTACCTATGGCTACACCTTC. Its protein is CASRSTSGTYGYTF.